This is a list of T cell receptor beta chains from one sample in a study of identical twins. TCRdb redid the calling of the 5' RACE reads with MiXCR, one entry per CDR3 protein. The repertoire holds approximately 240,000 distinct CDR3 sequences, with about 14% as singletons. Sequenced input: memory (CD45RO+) T cells sorted from blood. Receptor source: a woman aged 18 to 35 in good health. CDR3s leave out the opening cysteine and the closing phenylalanine or tryptophan. A D gene is named only where the DNA matches it firmly. Rows give clone size only sometimes, using once, few, many, or a class for an expanded clone.

D gene | J gene | V gene | clone size | CDR3 protein
- | TRBJ1-3 | TRBV9 | many | ASSVDGISGNTIY
TRBD1 | TRBJ2-7 | TRBV7-9 | many | ASSFGGQAKQY
- | TRBJ2-7 | TRBV9 | - | ASSVVGTSHEQY
- | TRBJ2-5 | TRBV7-2 | few | ASSSNVETQY
- | TRBJ1-6 | TRBV5-1 | - | ASSAWDIRDNSPLH
- | TRBJ1-2 | TRBV12-3/TRBV12-4 | many | ASSSSLYGYT
- | TRBJ2-3 | TRBV7-3 | few | ASSPTTNTDTQY
- | TRBJ1-1 | TRBV29-1 | - | SVEDLWQAEAF
- | TRBJ1-6 | TRBV7-9 | - | ASSLADRPNSPLH
TRBD1 | TRBJ1-3 | TRBV14 | - | ASSRTGQGPGNTIY
- | TRBJ1-2 | TRBV12-3/TRBV12-4 | few | ASSVQDGDYGYT
- | TRBJ2-3 | TRBV19 | few | ASAVNGVQQLTDTQY
- | TRBJ2-7 | TRBV7-9 | few | ASSLDGDSYEQY
- | TRBJ2-7 | TRBV7-8 | - | ASSLELANYEQY
TRBD1 | TRBJ2-7 | TRBV7-9 | few | ASSSQGNEQY
- | TRBJ1-1 | TRBV5-1 | - | ASSVRGTEAF
- | TRBJ1-3 | TRBV12-3/TRBV12-4 | - | ASSFGGFGGGNTIY
- | TRBJ2-1 | TRBV10-3 | - | AISGHYNEQF
TRBD2 | TRBJ2-5 | TRBV7-2 | few | ASSWAGEETQY
TRBD1 | TRBJ2-3 | TRBV27 | few | ASSSGQRLTDTQY
- | TRBJ1-1 | TRBV20-1 | - | SASPLRGMNTEAF
- | TRBJ2-7 | TRBV10-3 | few | AISDGRSYEQY
- | TRBJ1-5 | TRBV19 | - | ASSIWVRQPQH
TRBD2 | TRBJ2-1 | TRBV7-9 | many | ASSQTSGSNEQF
- | TRBJ2-1 | TRBV20-1 | few | SARKGPEQF
TRBD2 | TRBJ2-1 | TRBV9 | few | ASSVEGGGRANEQF
TRBD1 | TRBJ2-2 | TRBV27 | few | ASSQGTGHGELF
- | TRBJ1-1 | TRBV2 | few | ASSALGVANTEAF
TRBD2 | TRBJ2-1 | TRBV18 | - | ASSPRVAGGRNEQF
TRBD2 | TRBJ2-1 | TRBV20-1 | - | RGLAGVGEQF
- | TRBJ1-6 | TRBV7-2 | few | ASSVSGTSKNSPLH
- | TRBJ2-1 | TRBV7-9 | few | ASSLLAGWDNEQF
TRBD2 | TRBJ2-7 | TRBV20-1 | - | SARTAGVPYEQY
- | TRBJ1-5 | TRBV27 | - | ASSFTGLGQPQH
TRBD1 | TRBJ1-1 | TRBV7-2 | - | ASSLVGQGRAEAF
- | TRBJ2-2 | TRBV20-1 | - | SARIRTGELF
- | TRBJ2-3 | TRBV2 | - | ASSADNTDTQY
- | TRBJ1-1 | TRBV24-1 | - | ATSDGRNTEAF
TRBD1 | TRBJ2-7 | TRBV12-3/TRBV12-4 | many | ASSPGGEQY
- | TRBJ1-1 | TRBV6-5 | - | ASSQTDTEAF
TRBD1 | TRBJ2-1 | TRBV5-1 | - | ASSFQGASGSSYNEQF
- | TRBJ1-2 | TRBV6-1 | - | ASSPYDRPQGYT
- | TRBJ1-2 | TRBV7-2 | few | ASSSRFPMGYT
- | TRBJ2-7 | TRBV7-2 | - | ASRGITYEQY
- | TRBJ2-2 | TRBV9 | many | ASSASGVVGELF
- | TRBJ2-5 | TRBV5-6 | few | ASSLTVKETQY
TRBD1 | TRBJ2-4 | TRBV12-3/TRBV12-4 | few | ASSLAGTGNSVDIQY
- | TRBJ2-3 | TRBV2 | few | ASSGRRGSTDTQY
TRBD2 | TRBJ2-2 | TRBV5-1 | few | ASSGGLGDTGELF
TRBD2 | TRBJ2-1 | TRBV6-1 | - | ASSTTLGTSNNEQF
- | TRBJ2-1 | TRBV7-9 | many | ASSHSGTRPNEQF
- | TRBJ2-1 | TRBV20-1 | many | SARPDRSSYNEQF
- | TRBJ2-3 | TRBV5-8 | many | ASSLKGSTDTQY
TRBD2 | TRBJ2-5 | TRBV10-3 | few | AIRYSGQETQY
- | TRBJ1-1 | TRBV7-2 | few | ASSSGSPKEI
TRBD1 | TRBJ1-4 | TRBV20-1 | many | SASDRVNEKLF